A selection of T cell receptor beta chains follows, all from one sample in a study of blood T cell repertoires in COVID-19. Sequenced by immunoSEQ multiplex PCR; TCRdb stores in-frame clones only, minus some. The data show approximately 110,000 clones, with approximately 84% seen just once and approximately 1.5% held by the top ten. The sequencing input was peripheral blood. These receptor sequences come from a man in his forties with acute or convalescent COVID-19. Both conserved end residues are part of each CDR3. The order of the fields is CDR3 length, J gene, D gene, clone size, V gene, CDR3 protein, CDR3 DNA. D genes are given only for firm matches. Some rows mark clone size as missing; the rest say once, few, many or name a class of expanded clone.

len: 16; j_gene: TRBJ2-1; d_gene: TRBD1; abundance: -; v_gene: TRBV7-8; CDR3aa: CASSAVRDRVYNEQFF; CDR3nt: TGTGCCAGCAGCGCAGTCCGGGACAGGGTTTACAATGAGCAGTTCTTC
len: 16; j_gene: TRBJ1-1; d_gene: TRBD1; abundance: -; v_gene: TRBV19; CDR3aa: CASSAWTGGMNTEAFF; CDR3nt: TGTGCCAGTAGTGCCTGGACAGGGGGGATGAACACTGAAGCTTTCTTT
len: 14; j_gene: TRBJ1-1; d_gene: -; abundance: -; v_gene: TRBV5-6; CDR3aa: CASSKGHLNTEAFF; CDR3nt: TGTGCCAGCAGCAAGGGACACCTGAACACTGAAGCTTTCTTT
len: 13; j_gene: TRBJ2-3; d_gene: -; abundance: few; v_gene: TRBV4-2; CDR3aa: CASSHTSTDTQYF; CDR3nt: TGTGCCAGCAGCCACACTAGCACAGATACGCAGTATTTT
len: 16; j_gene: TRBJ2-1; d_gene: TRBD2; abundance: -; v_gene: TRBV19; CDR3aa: CASSMGLALRFNEQFF; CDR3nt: TGTGCCAGTAGTATGGGACTAGCCCTACGTTTCAATGAGCAGTTCTTC
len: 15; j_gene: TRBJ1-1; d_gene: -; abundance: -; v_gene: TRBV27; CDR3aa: CASNPTGWRKTEAFF; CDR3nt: TGTGCCAGCAACCCGACAGGTTGGAGAAAAACTGAAGCTTTCTTT
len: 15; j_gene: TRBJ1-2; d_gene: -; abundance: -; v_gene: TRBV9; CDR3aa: CASSGGRGGKYGYTF; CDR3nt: TGTGCCAGCAGCGGGGGACGGGGAGGAAAGTATGGCTACACCTTC
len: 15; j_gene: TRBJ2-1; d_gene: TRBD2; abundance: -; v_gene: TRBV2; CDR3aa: CASSEKAGARNEQFF; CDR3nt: TGTGCCAGCAGTGAAAAAGCGGGGGCGAGGAATGAGCAGTTCTTC
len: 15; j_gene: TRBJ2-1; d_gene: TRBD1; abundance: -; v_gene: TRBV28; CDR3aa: CASSSSGTGRHEQFF; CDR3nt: TGTGCCAGCAGTTCCTCTGGGACAGGGAGGCATGAGCAGTTCTTC
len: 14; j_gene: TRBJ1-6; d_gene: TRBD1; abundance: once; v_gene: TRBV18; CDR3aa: CASSPDRVNSPLHF; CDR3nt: TGTGCCAGCTCACCGGACAGGGTTAATTCACCCCTCCACTTT
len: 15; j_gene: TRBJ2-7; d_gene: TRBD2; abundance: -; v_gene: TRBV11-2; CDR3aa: CASSLGAGGWYEQYF; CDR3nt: TGTGCCAGCAGCTTAGGGGCGGGAGGGTGGTACGAGCAGTACTTC
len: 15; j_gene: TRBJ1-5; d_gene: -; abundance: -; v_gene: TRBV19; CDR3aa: CASSMGGFSNQPQHF; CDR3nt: TGTGCCAGTAGTATGGGCGGGTTTAGCAATCAGCCCCAGCATTTT
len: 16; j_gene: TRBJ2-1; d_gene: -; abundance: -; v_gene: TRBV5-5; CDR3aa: CASSPFSGHSYNEQFF; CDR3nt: TGTGCCAGCAGCCCCTTTAGCGGTCACTCCTACAATGAGCAGTTCTTC
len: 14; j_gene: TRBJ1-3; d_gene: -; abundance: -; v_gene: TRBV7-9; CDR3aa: CASSPRSSGNTIYF; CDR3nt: TGTGCCAGCAGCCCCCGGAGCTCTGGAAACACCATATATTTT
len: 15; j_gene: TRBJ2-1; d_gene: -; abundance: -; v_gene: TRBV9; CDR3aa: CASSVVAGSYNEQFF; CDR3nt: TGTGCCAGCAGCGTAGTTGCGGGATCATACAATGAGCAGTTCTTC
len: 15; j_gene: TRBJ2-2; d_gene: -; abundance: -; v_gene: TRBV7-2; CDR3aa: CASSLVGHLTGELFF; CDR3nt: TGTGCCAGCAGCTTAGTTGGCCATCTCACCGGGGAGCTGTTTTTT
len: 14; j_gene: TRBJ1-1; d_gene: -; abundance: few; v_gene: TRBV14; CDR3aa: CASSPQALNTEAFF; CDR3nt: TGTGCCAGCAGCCCGCAGGCCTTGAACACTGAAGCTTTCTTT
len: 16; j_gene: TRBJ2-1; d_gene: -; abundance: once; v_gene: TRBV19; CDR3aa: CASSTSTALSYNEQFF; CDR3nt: TGTGCCAGTAGTACATCGACAGCACTCTCCTACAATGAGCAGTTCTTC
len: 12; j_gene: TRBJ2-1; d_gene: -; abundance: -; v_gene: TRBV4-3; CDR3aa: CASSPQGNEQFF; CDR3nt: TGCGCCAGCAGCCCACAGGGCAATGAGCAGTTCTTC
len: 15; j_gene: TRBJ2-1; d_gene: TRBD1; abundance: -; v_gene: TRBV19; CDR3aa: CASSQGQNSYNEQFF; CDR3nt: TGTGCCAGTAGTCAGGGACAGAATTCCTACAATGAGCAGTTCTTC
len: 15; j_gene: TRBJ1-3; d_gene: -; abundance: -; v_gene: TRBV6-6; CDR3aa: CACHNIPSSGNTIYF; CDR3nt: TGTGCCTGCCATAACATCCCCAGCTCTGGAAACACCATATATTTT
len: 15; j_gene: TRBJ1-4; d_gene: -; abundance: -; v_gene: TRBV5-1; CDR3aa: CASSLGGGRGEKLFF; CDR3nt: TGCGCCAGCAGCTTGGGAGGGGGACGGGGTGAAAAACTGTTTTTT
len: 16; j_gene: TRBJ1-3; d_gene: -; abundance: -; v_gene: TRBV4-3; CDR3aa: CASSQEKFSSGNTIYF; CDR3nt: TGCGCCAGCAGCCAAGAAAAGTTTAGCTCTGGAAACACCATATATTTT
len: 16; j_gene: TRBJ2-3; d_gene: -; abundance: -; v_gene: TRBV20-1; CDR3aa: CSASTRTGGHTDTQYF; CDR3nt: TGCAGTGCTAGTACGCGAACGGGGGGCCACACAGATACGCAGTATTTT
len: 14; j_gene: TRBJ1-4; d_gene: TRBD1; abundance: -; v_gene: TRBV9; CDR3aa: CASSVRDRAEKLFF; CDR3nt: TGTGCCAGCAGCGTCCGGGACAGGGCCGAAAAACTGTTTTTT
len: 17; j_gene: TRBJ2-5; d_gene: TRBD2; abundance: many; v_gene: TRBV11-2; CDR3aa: CASSLERSGLARETQYF; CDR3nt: TGTGCCAGCAGCTTAGAGAGGTCGGGACTAGCGAGAGAGACCCAGTACTTC
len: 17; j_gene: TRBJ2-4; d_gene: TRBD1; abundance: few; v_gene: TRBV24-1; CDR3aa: CATSESRQGLAKNIQYF; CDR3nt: TGTGCCACCAGTGAATCCCGACAGGGGCTAGCCAAAAACATTCAGTACTTC
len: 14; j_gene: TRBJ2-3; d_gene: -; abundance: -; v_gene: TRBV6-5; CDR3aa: CASRGFTSTDTQYF; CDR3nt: TGTGCCAGCCGGGGATTTACTAGCACAGATACGCAGTATTTT
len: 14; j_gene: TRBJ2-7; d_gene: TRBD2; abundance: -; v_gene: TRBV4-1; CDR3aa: CASSHRGGLYEQYF; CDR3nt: TGCGCCAGCAGCCATCGGGGGGGCCTCTACGAGCAGTACTTC
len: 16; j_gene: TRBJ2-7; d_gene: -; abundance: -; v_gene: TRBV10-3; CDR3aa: CAISDPLGQGGYEQYF; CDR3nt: TGTGCCATCAGTGACCCCCTAGGGCAGGGGGGCTACGAGCAGTACTTC
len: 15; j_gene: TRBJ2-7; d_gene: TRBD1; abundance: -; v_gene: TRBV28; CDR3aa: CASSQTGLRITGQYF; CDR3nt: TGTGCCAGCAGTCAGACAGGGTTGCGCATTACCGGGCAGTACTTC
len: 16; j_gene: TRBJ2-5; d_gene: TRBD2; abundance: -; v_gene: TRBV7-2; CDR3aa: CASSLVAAGGLETQYF; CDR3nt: TGTGCCAGCAGCTTAGTCGCAGCGGGGGGGCTCGAGACCCAGTACTTC
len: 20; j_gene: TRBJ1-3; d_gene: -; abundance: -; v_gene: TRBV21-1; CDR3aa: CASSKEGPISGTGGRNTIYF; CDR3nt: TGTGCCAGCAGCAAAGAGGGTCCCATCTCCGGGACAGGGGGGCGAAACACCATATATTTT
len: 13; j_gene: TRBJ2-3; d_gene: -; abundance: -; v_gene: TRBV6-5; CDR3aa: CASSYSRIDTQYF; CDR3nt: TGTGCCAGCAGTTACTCTAGAATAGATACGCAGTATTTT
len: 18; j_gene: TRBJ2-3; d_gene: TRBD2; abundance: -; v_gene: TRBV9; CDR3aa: CASSVRGLAGVLTDTQYF; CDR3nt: TGTGCCAGCAGCGTACGGGGACTAGCGGGAGTTCTGACAGATACGCAGTATTTT
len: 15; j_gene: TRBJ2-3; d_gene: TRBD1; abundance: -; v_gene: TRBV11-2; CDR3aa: CASSLGDRSTDTQYF; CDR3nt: TGTGCCAGCAGCTTAGGGGACAGAAGCACAGATACGCAGTATTTT
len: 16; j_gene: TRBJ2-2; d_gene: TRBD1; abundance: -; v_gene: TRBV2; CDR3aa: CASSPWTGSNTGELFF; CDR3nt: TGTGCCAGCAGCCCTTGGACAGGGTCGAACACCGGGGAGCTGTTTTTT
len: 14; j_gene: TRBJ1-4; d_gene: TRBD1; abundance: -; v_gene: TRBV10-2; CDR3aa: CASNSGQTNEKLFF; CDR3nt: TGCGCCAGCAACTCGGGACAGACTAATGAAAAACTGTTTTTT
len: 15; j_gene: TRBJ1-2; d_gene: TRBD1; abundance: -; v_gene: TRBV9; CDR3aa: CASSVQGAPNYGYTF; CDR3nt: TGTGCCAGCAGCGTACAGGGGGCCCCAAACTATGGCTACACCTTC
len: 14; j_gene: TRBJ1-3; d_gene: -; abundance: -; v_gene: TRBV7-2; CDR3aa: CASSLRGTGNTIYF; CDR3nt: TGTGCCAGCAGCTTGCGGGGAACCGGAAACACCATATATTTT